This entry features one TCR beta chain sequence. The authors' processing: Nucleated cell counts were estimated from reference gene primer amplification. Clones were read by immunoSEQ multiplex PCR, and TCRdb kept only the in-frame ones, dropping some. The V and J calls and clone size come from that table; D and trimming were worked out from the DNA. This sample yields around 200,000 clones, of which roughly 90% are seen a single time; under 2% belongs to the top ten. This sample stems from a study of blood T cell repertoires in COVID-19. The CDR3 is 13 residues long. Germline values: CDR1 SGHRS, CDR2 YFSETQ. V lost 1 base and J lost 6, with 7 bases in between.

This chain uses TRBV5-1 with TRBJ2-2; D is perhaps TRBD2 (6 bases). The source of this sequence is a man aged 18 to 30 with active or convalescent COVID-19. The sample taken for sequencing was peripheral blood. CDR3 residues: CASSLREPGELFF. The CDR3 DNA reads as TGCGCCAGCAGCTTGCGGGAGCCCGGGGAGCTGTTTTTT.